The rows below give T cell receptor beta chains drawn from one sample of a study of monozygotic twins with inflammatory bowel disease. TCRdb reprocessed the 5' RACE reads and stores each CDR3 protein as one record, lacking DNA. The sample features about 160,000 distinct CDR3 sequences, with over 2.5% in its top ten. Sample: blood. Every receptor here comes from a human donor with ulcerative colitis or Crohn's disease, or a healthy co-twin of an affected twin (not recorded which). The CDR3 runs from the conserved cysteine through the conserved F or W.

v_gene,j_gene,CDR3aa
TRBV5-1,TRBJ2-5,CASSPGPGQQETQYF
TRBV30,TRBJ2-7,CAWTVGGTPTKQYF
TRBV7-3,TRBJ2-3,CASSRGLLSTDTQYF
TRBV9,TRBJ2-7,CASSSPGLPSYEQYF
TRBV5-1,TRBJ2-7,CASSLGPASYEQYF
TRBV27,TRBJ1-1,CASSPRAPPEAFF
TRBV20-1,TRBJ1-2,CSAKDRAGYTF
TRBV29-1,TRBJ1-3,CSVRFRHVSGNTIYF
TRBV4-1,TRBJ2-2,CASSQVSGKNTGELFF
TRBV20-1,TRBJ2-3,CSARSRTSGGSGTQYF
TRBV4-3,TRBJ1-1,CASSQEQDTEAFF
TRBV9,TRBJ2-1,CASSLGYPPYNEQFF
TRBV6-1,TRBJ2-1,CATKATDSYNEQFF
TRBV5-4,TRBJ2-1,CASSLGVGQGIYNEQFF
TRBV28,TRBJ2-3,CASSSRDRRSTDTQYF
TRBV20-1,TRBJ1-5,CSASGRSNQPQHF
TRBV2,TRBJ2-7,CASSVGTSGISYEQYF
TRBV5-1,TRBJ2-7,CASSLASGIYEQYF
TRBV7-2,TRBJ1-5,CASSGINQPQHF
TRBV28,TRBJ1-4,CASSLNGPPTNEKLFF
TRBV3-1,TRBJ2-7,CASSQEKWGTTESYEQYF
TRBV14,TRBJ2-7,CASSRRDGSYEQYF
TRBV10-2,TRBJ2-5,CASSARERVRETQYF
TRBV19,TRBJ2-3,CASSPGRGGGLSTDTQYF